Below, 31 T cell receptor beta chains from the same sample are listed, as sequenced in a study of T-cell reconstitution after alpha-beta-depleted transplantation in children. Unique molecular identifiers featured in how the TCRbeta library was prepared. TCRdb re-called the PCR reads with MiXCR, one entry per CDR3 protein. The sample lists about 980,000 distinct CDR3 sequences, roughly 29% occurring once. Here the sequenced sample was PBMCs, mostly from graft donor cells, taken 360 days after TCRalphabeta/CD19-depleted stem cell transplant. Every receptor here comes from a boy under three years old who had a stem cell transplant for SCID, so the T cells may come from the graft donor.

This clonotype was detected only a few times. The chain is built from TRBV5-4 and TRBJ2-7, with D possibly being TRBD1 (6 bases). Trimming left V 4 bases short and J 3 bases short, with 20 bases between. The CDR3 covers 16 residues. Germline loops: CDR1 SGHNT, CDR2 YYREEE (reference sequence). For the CDR3, the DNA is TGTGCCAGCAGCGGATGGACAGAGGCGGACCTCTACGAGCAGTACTTC. Protein product: CASSGWTEADLYEQYF.

This clonotype showed up just a few times. V and J are TRBV2 and TRBJ1-2, with TRBD1 identical over 7 bases. Germline V lookup: CDR1 SNHLY, CDR2 FYNNEI. This CDR3 comprises 14 residues. After removal of 4 bases from V and 4 bases from J, the junction contained 6 bases not matched to a gene. CDR3 nucleotides: TGTGCCAGCAGTGTACAGGGGAGTGCCTATGGCTACACCTTC. As protein: CASSVQGSAYGYTF. Full variable domain (rest looked up from reference TRBV2 and TRBJ1-2): EPEVTQTPSHQVTQMGQEVILRCVPISNHLYFYWYRQILGQKVEFLVSFYNNEISEKSEIFDDQFSVERPDGSNFTLKIRSTKLEDSAMYFCASSVQGSAYGYTFGSGTRLTVV.

This clonotype was observed a handful of times. The J gene is TRBJ2-1, the V gene TRBV3-1, with a tentative D call TRBD2 (6 bases). Germline CDR1 and CDR2: LGHDT and YNNKEL (reference sequence). V lost 1 base to trimming and J lost 6 bases, with 13 bases between them. This CDR3 spans 15 amino acids. The CDR3 sequence is CASSQGALAGNEQFF. CDR3 nucleotides: TGTGCCAGCAGCCAAGGTGCACTAGCTGGCAATGAGCAGTTCTTC.

The chain carries TRBV4-2 and TRBJ2-3; D is ambiguous. The germline CDR1 and CDR2 sequences are LGHNA and YNFKEQ. Trimming took off 6 bases at V and 0 bases at J, with 16 bases between the two ends. The CDR3 sequence is 16 residues long. CDR3 protein: CASSRRSFTSTDTQYF. In nucleotides, the CDR3 is TGTGCCAGCAGTCGAAGGTCCTTTACTAGCACAGATACGCAGTATTTT.

This clonotype was detected only a few times. The V call is TRBV12-3 or TRBV12-4, the J call TRBJ2-7; 9 nucleotides line up with TRBD1. The V segment lost 2 bases and the J segment 2 bases; nucleotides outside the gene matches: 1. The CDR3 has 14 amino acids. CDR3 nucleotides: TGTGCCAGCAGTTTATGGGACAGGGCCTACGAGCAGTACTTC. It encodes CASSLWDRAYEQYF.

A few counts support this clonotype. V usage is TRBV20-1 and J usage is TRBJ2-7; weak D call: TRBD2 (7 bases). Germline assignment: CDR1 DFQATT and CDR2 SNEGSKA (reference sequence). The CDR3 is made up of 13 amino acids. V was trimmed by 3 bases and J by 3 bases, leaving 12 bases between them. The CDR3 DNA sequence: TGCAGTGCTAGCGGGGGGCCGTACTACGAGCAGTACTTC. Protein: CSASGGPYYEQYF.

This rearrangement joins TRBV18 to TRBJ2-2; D is unresolved. Per the germline V gene, CDR1 is KGHSH and CDR2 is LQKENI. V was clipped by 5 bases and J by 1 base, with 8 bases between them. The CDR3 runs 14 residues. CDR3 in amino acids: CASSFTQNTGELFF. The CDR3 region has the DNA TGTGCCAGCTCATTTACACAGAACACCGGGGAGCTGTTTTTT.

Here the CDR3 DNA reads TGCGCCAGCAGCTACGCCAGGATCCCGACAGATACGCAGTATTTT. Translating it yields CASSYARIPTDTQYF. The chain employs TRBV5-1 and TRBJ2-3, with D unresolved. Trimming left V 3 bases short and J 3 bases short, with 14 bases between. From germline, CDR1 is SGHRS and CDR2 YFSETQ. The CDR3 consists of 15 residues.

V usage is TRBV20-1 and J usage is TRBJ1-1; the D is unclear. The CDR3 contains 11 residues. Germline loops: CDR1 DFQATT, CDR2 SNEGSKA (reference sequence). The ends were cut back, 6 bases at V and 4 bases at J, with 9 bases in the middle. CDR3 residues: CSANKGTEAFF. In DNA form, the CDR3 reads TGCAGTGCCAACAAGGGCACTGAAGCTTTCTTT.

The chain employs TRBV7-9 and TRBJ2-7; either TRBD1 or TRBD2 may supply D (5 bases each). V shed 1 base and J shed 0 bases, with 13 bases lying between them. CDR1 is SEHNR, CDR2 FQNEAQ, per germline (reference sequence). The CDR3 is 16 residues long. The CDR3 coding sequence is TGTGCCAGCAGCTTAGGGGGGTCATACTCCTCCTACGAGCAGTACTTC. Translated: CASSLGGSYSSYEQYF.

The sample holds a few counts of this clonotype. This rearrangement joins TRBV20-1 to TRBJ2-7; D is possibly TRBD2 (6 bases). The germline CDR1 and CDR2 sequences are DFQATT and SNEGSKA (reference sequence). CDR3 length: 14 amino acids. V was pared by 0 bases and J by 3 bases, with 12 bases between. As DNA, the CDR3 is TGCAGTGCTAGAGATAGGGGACTTATCTACGAGCAGTACTTC. Its translation: CSARDRGLIYEQYF.

This clonotype appeared a few times. The chain uses TRBV20-1 and TRBJ1-2, with 9 bases identical to TRBD1. In germline, CDR1 is DFQATT, CDR2 SNEGSKA (reference sequence). The V segment lost 6 bases and the J segment 6 bases; nucleotides outside the gene matches: 8. The CDR3 length is 13 residues. The CDR3, as DNA: TGCAGTGCCCTCCGGGACAGGGTGGATGGCTACACCTTC. Its translation is CSALRDRVDGYTF.

The rearrangement joins TRBV5-1 to TRBJ2-3, with 9 bases matching TRBD2. The V gene end was trimmed by 0 bases and the J gene end by 5 bases; junction bases not matched to a gene: 7. The CDR3 runs to 16 residues. Per the germline V gene, CDR1 is SGHRS and CDR2 is YFSETQ. CDR3 in DNA: TGCGCCAGCAGCTTGGTGCCTAGCGGGGAGGGAGATACGCAGTATTTT. This gives the protein CASSLVPSGEGDTQYF.

The chain has TRBV12-3 or TRBV12-4 and TRBJ2-5; D may be TRBD2 (7 bases). The CDR3 has 16 amino acids. Trimming took 5 bases from V and 1 from J, leaving 17 bases between them. CDR3 region: CASSLGGRAFQETQYF. In DNA, the CDR3 is TGTGCCAGCAGTCTCGGGGGGCGCGCTTTCCAAGAGACCCAGTACTTC.

The genes are TRBV7-9 and TRBJ2-7; D is unresolved. This CDR3 spans 14 amino acids. Trimming shortened V by 5 bases and J by 8 bases, and 19 bases separated the two germline ends. Germline CDR1 SEHNR, CDR2 FQNEAQ (reference sequence). The CDR3 is CASSVGPQSQKQYF. The CDR3 bases are TGTGCCAGCAGCGTGGGTCCGCAGAGTCAGAAGCAGTACTTC.

The rearrangement joins TRBV5-1 to TRBJ1-4, with D hard to call. This CDR3 has 17 amino acids. Germline-derived CDR1 and CDR2 are SGHRS and YFSETQ. Trimming took off 0 bases at V and 0 bases at J, with 12 bases between the two ends. CDR3 sequence: CASSLEFLAATNEKLFF. The CDR3 DNA reads TGCGCCAGCAGCTTGGAGTTTCTGGCCGCAACTAATGAAAAACTGTTTTTT.

This clonotype appeared a few times. V usage is TRBV5-5 and J usage is TRBJ2-4; 9 nucleotides agree with TRBD1. V was pared by 4 bases and J by 7 bases, with 12 bases of the junction left unmatched. The germline CDR1 and CDR2 sequences are SGHKS and YYEKEE (reference sequence). The CDR3 contains 16 residues. CDR3 sequence (DNA): TGTGCCAGCAGCCCACGAACCGCCGGACAGGGGAACATTCAGTACTTC. It specifies CASSPRTAGQGNIQYF.

The V call is TRBV7-2, the J call TRBJ1-5; D gene ambiguous. The germline V and J ends were trimmed by 3 bases and 3 bases, with 6 bases remaining between them. CDR1 is SGHTA, CDR2 FQGNSA, per germline. This CDR3 comprises 13 residues. The chain's CDR3 is CASSLGHNQPQHF. DNA for the CDR3: TGTGCCAGCAGCTTGGGCCACAATCAGCCCCAGCATTTT.

The chain is built from TRBV15 and TRBJ2-5, with 7 bases aligning to TRBD2. The CDR3 loop spans 16 amino acids. The J segment lost 2 bases and the V segment lost 1 base, leaving 7 bases of the junction unmatched. Germline V gene sequence: CDR1 LNHNV, CDR2 YYDKDF (reference sequence). CDR3 in DNA: TGTGCCACCAGCAGAGGAGTGGGGGGGAAACAAGAGACCCAGTACTTC. Protein: CATSRGVGGKQETQYF.

The V call is TRBV20-1, the J call TRBJ2-7; 7 bases are shared with TRBD1. The germline V gene has CDR1 DFQATT and CDR2 SNEGSKA (reference sequence). This CDR3 is built from 14 residues. V trimming: 0 bases; J trimming: 6 bases; junction bases outside the gene matches: 8. The CDR3 spells CSARDPDRVSEQYF. CDR3 coding DNA: TGCAGTGCTAGAGATCCCGACAGGGTGAGCGAGCAGTACTTC.

This clonotype showed up many times. The gene calls are TRBV7-8 and TRBJ2-5, with D hard to call. In germline, CDR1 is SGHVS, CDR2 FQNEAQ. Between the trimmed V and J ends, which lost 6 bases and 2 bases, there was a span of 10 bases. The CDR3 totals 13 residues. The CDR3 protein is CASSRRFQETQYF. In DNA, the CDR3 is TGTGCCAGCAGTCGCAGGTTTCAAGAGACCCAGTACTTC.

This clonotype has just a few counts. The CDR3 DNA follows: TGTGCCAGCAGTCACGGGGCTGCCTACGAGCAGTACTTC. This sequence encodes CASSHGAAYEQYF. The chain joins TRBV6-5 to TRBJ2-7; D is tentatively TRBD1 or TRBD2 (5 bases each). The germline CDR1 and CDR2 sequences are MNHEY and SVGAGI. V lost 5 bases and J 2 bases, leaving 10 bases between the germline ends. The CDR3 spans 13 residues.

The rearrangement uses TRBV7-2 and TRBJ1-5; 7 nucleotides line up with TRBD1. CDR3 length equals 17 residues. Unmatched junction bases numbered 9, after V lost 4 bases and J lost 0 bases. Germline V gene data show CDR1 as SGHTA and CDR2 as FQGNSA. CDR3 in amino acids: CASSSGQYLYSNQPQHF. CDR3 DNA: TGTGCCAGCAGCTCGGGACAGTACCTTTATAGCAATCAGCCCCAGCATTTT.

The V and J genes are TRBV12-5 and TRBJ2-3; 14 positions match TRBD2. With 5 bases clipped from V and 1 base from J, the junction kept 11 bases outside the gene matches. The CDR3 runs to 19 residues. Germline CDR1 reads LGHNT; CDR2 reads FRNRAP. The CDR3 DNA sequence: TGTGCTAGTGGTCGCTCCGGGACTAGCGGGGGAACCCGCACAGATACGCAGTATTTT. It specifies CASGRSGTSGGTRTDTQYF.

In this sample, this clonotype turned up a few times. This sequence joins TRBV5-1 and TRBJ2-2, with 11 positions matching TRBD2. CDR1 is SGHRS, CDR2 YFSETQ, per germline. Trimming took 5 bases from V and 1 from J; bases not matched to a gene: 7. CDR3 length equals 17 residues. The CDR3 region is CASRLTSGVWNTGELFF. The DNA for the CDR3 is TGCGCCAGCAGGCTGACTAGCGGGGTATGGAACACCGGGGAGCTGTTTTTT.

Remarks on this clonotype: A single base separates this from a much larger clone, so it may be a read error. The chain employs TRBV27 and TRBJ1-1; 8 bases align to TRBD1. This CDR3 has 13 amino acids. Germline trimming cut 9 bases from V and 1 base from J; bases unmatched to any gene: 4. Germline CDR1 and CDR2: MNHEY and SMNVEV (reference sequence). The CDR3 loop is CARSGTGNTEAFF. The DNA for the CDR3 is TGTGCCAGGTCCGGGACAGGGAACACTGAAGCTTTCTTT.

In this sample, this clonotype turned up many times. This sequence joins TRBV29-1 and TRBJ2-5, with D perhaps being TRBD1 or TRBD2 (6 bases each). CDR3 length equals 12 residues. Germline loops: CDR1 SQVTM, CDR2 ANQGSEA. The V and J ends lost 5 bases and 5 bases respectively, with 12 bases between them. CDR3 DNA sequence: TGCAGCGTTAGGCAGGGGAGGGAGACCCAGTACTTC. Translating gives CSVRQGRETQYF. Based on the CDR3 plus reference TRBV29-1 and TRBJ2-5, the full variable domain is SAVISQKPSRDICQRGTSLTIQCQVDSQVTMMFWYRQQPGQSLTLIATANQGSEATYESGFVIDKFPISRPNLTFSTLTVSNMSPEDSSIYLCSVRQGRETQYFGPGTRLLVL.

The chain combines TRBV20-1 with TRBJ2-1; 11 bases match TRBD2. The V segment lost 1 base and the J segment 8 bases; nucleotides outside the gene matches: 7. Germline assignment: CDR1 DFQATT and CDR2 SNEGSKA (reference sequence). The CDR3 is 15 amino acids. The CDR3 spells CSARALTSGAYEQFF. The CDR3 nucleotides read TGCAGTGCTAGAGCCCTGACTAGCGGGGCGTATGAGCAGTTCTTC.

This chain joins TRBV5-1 and TRBJ2-1, with TRBD2 identical over 9 bases. Germline assignment: CDR1 SGHRS and CDR2 YFSETQ. V shed 4 bases, J shed 8 bases, and the junction held 7 bases outside the gene matches. This CDR3 is 14 amino acids long. The CDR3 spells CASSPGGGADEQFF. CDR3 sequence (DNA): TGCGCCAGCAGCCCGGGCGGGGGGGCCGATGAGCAGTTCTTC.

The rearrangement uses TRBV27 and TRBJ2-5, with TRBD2 matching 8 bases. V trimming: 2 bases; J trimming: 2 bases; junction bases outside the gene matches: 4. The CDR3 loop spans 15 amino acids. CDR1 is MNHEY, CDR2 SMNVEV, per germline (reference sequence). In nucleotides, the CDR3 is TGTGCCAGCAGTTTAACGGCGGGGGGACAAGAGACCCAGTACTTC. Residues: CASSLTAGGQETQYF.

This clonotype came up a few times. V usage is TRBV7-6 and J usage is TRBJ2-2, with D hard to call. V lost 2 bases and J lost 6, with 7 bases in between. Germline lookup yields CDR1 SGHVS and CDR2 FNYEAQ. CDR3 length: 13 residues. The CDR3 loop is CASSLLFAGELFF. The CDR3 DNA is TGTGCCAGCAGCTTACTTTTCGCCGGGGAGCTGTTTTTT.